These T cell receptor beta chains were read from a single sample in a study of shared clonotypes between healthy human individuals. Profiling relied on immunoSEQ multiplex PCR, and the TCRdb table lists in-frame clones only, not all of them. The sample includes about 1.1 million clones, 75% to 85% of them seen just once. The sample was memory CD4+ T cells from PBMCs. Source of these receptors: a man younger than 30 in good health. Some clones in this sample may be carry-over from other donors' samples. The CDR3 runs from the conserved cysteine through the conserved F or W. The D gene is left open where the match is weak. Where a row states a size, it is once, few, many or the class of an expanded clone; other rows omit it.

CDR3aa: CASSSSGPYTDTQYF
CDR3nt: TGTGCCAGCAGCTCTAGCGGTCCTTACACAGATACGCAGTATTTT
abundance: many
v_gene: TRBV27
j_gene: TRBJ2-3
d_gene: TRBD2

CDR3aa: CASSWGQSGKLFF
CDR3nt: TGTGCCAGCAGTTGGGGACAATCGGGAAAACTGTTTTTT
abundance: NA
v_gene: TRBV27
j_gene: TRBJ1-4
d_gene: NA

CDR3aa: CASSTRGETQYF
CDR3nt: TGTGCCAGCAGCACTAGGGGAGAGACCCAGTACTTC
abundance: NA
v_gene: TRBV7-2
j_gene: TRBJ2-5
d_gene: NA

CDR3aa: CASSPAEYQPQHF
CDR3nt: TGTGCCAGCTCACCCGCAGAATATCAGCCCCAGCATTTT
abundance: NA
v_gene: TRBV18
j_gene: TRBJ1-5
d_gene: NA

CDR3aa: CASSANLRNQPQHF
CDR3nt: TGTGCCAGCAGCGCAAACTTGCGGAATCAGCCCCAGCATTTT
abundance: NA
v_gene: TRBV6-5
j_gene: TRBJ1-5
d_gene: NA

CDR3aa: CASSPFTGSAKNIQYF
CDR3nt: TGTGCCAGCTCACCATTTACGGGCTCGGCCAAAAACATTCAGTACTTC
abundance: NA
v_gene: TRBV18
j_gene: TRBJ2-4
d_gene: NA

CDR3aa: CASSLSHTEAFF
CDR3nt: TGTGCCAGCAGTTTATCCCACACTGAAGCTTTCTTT
abundance: NA
v_gene: TRBV28
j_gene: TRBJ1-1
d_gene: NA

CDR3aa: CASGQGRQPQHF
CDR3nt: TGTGCCTCCGGACAGGGGCGACAGCCCCAGCATTTT
abundance: NA
v_gene: TRBV30
j_gene: TRBJ1-5
d_gene: TRBD1

CDR3aa: CASRYRGFRTFSPLHF
CDR3nt: TGTGCCAGCAGGTACAGGGGGTTCAGAACCTTTTCACCCCTCCACTTT
abundance: once
v_gene: TRBV2
j_gene: TRBJ1-6
d_gene: TRBD1

CDR3aa: CASSGQGGNQPQHF
CDR3nt: TGTGCCAGCAGCGGACAGGGTGGCAATCAGCCCCAGCATTTT
abundance: NA
v_gene: TRBV2
j_gene: TRBJ1-5
d_gene: TRBD1

CDR3aa: CASSERQGRNTEAFF
CDR3nt: TGTGCCAGCAGTGAGAGACAGGGACGGAACACTGAAGCTTTCTTT
abundance: NA
v_gene: TRBV6-1
j_gene: TRBJ1-1
d_gene: TRBD1

CDR3aa: CASSLGTANTEAFF
CDR3nt: TGTGCCAGCAGCTTAGGGACAGCCAACACTGAAGCTTTCTTT
abundance: NA
v_gene: TRBV7-8
j_gene: TRBJ1-1
d_gene: NA

CDR3aa: CASSPYRNTGELFF
CDR3nt: TGTGCCAGCTCACCTTACAGGAACACCGGGGAGCTGTTTTTT
abundance: NA
v_gene: TRBV18
j_gene: TRBJ2-2
d_gene: NA

CDR3aa: CASSTGLVNQPQHF
CDR3nt: TGTGCCAGCAGTACAGGGTTGGTCAATCAGCCCCAGCATTTT
abundance: NA
v_gene: TRBV6-1
j_gene: TRBJ1-5
d_gene: NA

CDR3aa: CASSQVTGARSSYGYTF
CDR3nt: TGTGCCAGCAGCCAAGTGACGGGGGCGAGGTCCAGCTATGGCTACACCTTC
abundance: NA
v_gene: TRBV14
j_gene: TRBJ1-2
d_gene: NA

CDR3aa: CAISPDRSNQPQHF
CDR3nt: TGTGCCATCAGTCCGGACCGAAGCAATCAGCCCCAGCATTTT
abundance: NA
v_gene: TRBV10-3
j_gene: TRBJ1-5
d_gene: NA

CDR3aa: CASSRGTATNEKLFF
CDR3nt: TGTGCCAGCTCACGGGGGACAGCAACTAATGAAAAACTGTTTTTT
abundance: once
v_gene: TRBV18
j_gene: TRBJ1-4
d_gene: TRBD1

CDR3aa: CASSLMEGAQSEAFF
CDR3nt: TGTGCCAGCAGCTTAATGGAGGGGGCCCAGTCTGAAGCTTTCTTT
abundance: NA
v_gene: TRBV7-6
j_gene: TRBJ1-1
d_gene: TRBD1

CDR3aa: CASSQESLGETQYF
CDR3nt: TGCGCCAGCAGCCAAGAATCGCTGGGAGAGACCCAGTACTTC
abundance: once
v_gene: TRBV4-1
j_gene: TRBJ2-5
d_gene: NA

CDR3aa: CSVINDGNQPQHF
CDR3nt: TGCAGCGTGATAAATGACGGCAATCAGCCCCAGCATTTT
abundance: few
v_gene: TRBV29-1
j_gene: TRBJ1-5
d_gene: NA

CDR3aa: CASSDPNSGDYGYTF
CDR3nt: TGTGCCAGCAGTGACCCCAACAGTGGGGACTATGGCTACACCTTC
abundance: NA
v_gene: TRBV6-1
j_gene: TRBJ1-2
d_gene: NA

CDR3aa: CASSPLLAGGGSYNEQFF
CDR3nt: TGTGCCAGCTCACCGTTACTAGCGGGAGGGGGCTCCTACAATGAGCAGTTCTTC
abundance: NA
v_gene: TRBV18
j_gene: TRBJ2-1
d_gene: TRBD2

CDR3aa: CAIRAGGQGETQYF
CDR3nt: TGTGCCATCAGGGCAGGGGGTCAGGGGGAGACCCAGTACTTC
abundance: NA
v_gene: TRBV10-3
j_gene: TRBJ2-5
d_gene: TRBD1

CDR3aa: CASRWFGNEQFF
CDR3nt: TGTGCCAGCAGGTGGTTCGGCAATGAGCAGTTCTTC
abundance: few
v_gene: TRBV2
j_gene: TRBJ2-1
d_gene: NA

CDR3aa: CASSPRLAGSADTQYF
CDR3nt: TGTGCCAGCAGCCCCCGACTAGCGGGAAGCGCAGATACGCAGTATTTT
abundance: NA
v_gene: TRBV7-3
j_gene: TRBJ2-3
d_gene: TRBD2

CDR3aa: CSVLTQGSEQYF
CDR3nt: TGCAGCGTGCTAACTCAGGGTAGCGAGCAGTACTTC
abundance: NA
v_gene: TRBV29-1
j_gene: TRBJ2-7
d_gene: NA

CDR3aa: CASSSGTTGYTEAFF
CDR3nt: TGTGCCAGCAGCTCCGGAACAACAGGGTACACTGAAGCTTTCTTT
abundance: few
v_gene: TRBV11-2
j_gene: TRBJ1-1
d_gene: NA

CDR3aa: CASSLGDRGADTQYF
CDR3nt: TGTGCCAGCAGCTTGGGGGACAGGGGAGCGGATACGCAGTATTTT
abundance: NA
v_gene: TRBV7-6
j_gene: TRBJ2-3
d_gene: TRBD1

CDR3aa: CASSTSAYNEQFF
CDR3nt: TGTGCCAGTAGCACTAGCGCCTACAATGAGCAGTTCTTC
abundance: NA
v_gene: TRBV19
j_gene: TRBJ2-1
d_gene: TRBD2

CDR3aa: CAILGMATEAFF
CDR3nt: TGTGCCATTTTAGGGATGGCGACTGAAGCTTTCTTT
abundance: NA
v_gene: TRBV27
j_gene: TRBJ1-1
d_gene: NA

CDR3aa: CASSSDSYNEQFF
CDR3nt: TGTGCCAGCAGCTCAGACAGTTACAATGAGCAGTTCTTC
abundance: few
v_gene: TRBV11-3
j_gene: TRBJ2-1
d_gene: NA

CDR3aa: CASTQGGGTKNIQYF
CDR3nt: TGCGCCAGCACCCAGGGCGGGGGAACCAAAAACATTCAGTACTTC
abundance: NA
v_gene: TRBV5-1
j_gene: TRBJ2-4
d_gene: TRBD2

CDR3aa: CAIDPGLGSDTQYF
CDR3nt: TGTGCCATCGACCCGGGACTAGGATCAGATACGCAGTATTTT
abundance: few
v_gene: TRBV7-9
j_gene: TRBJ2-3
d_gene: TRBD2

CDR3aa: CASSPPPLDGDTQYF
CDR3nt: TGTGCCAGCAGCCCACCCCCCCTAGATGGAGATACGCAGTATTTT
abundance: NA
v_gene: TRBV7-2
j_gene: TRBJ2-3
d_gene: NA

CDR3aa: CASSLQGTGVGSPLHF
CDR3nt: TGTGCCAGCAGCTTACAAGGGACCGGGGTTGGCTCACCCCTCCACTTT
abundance: NA
v_gene: TRBV11-2
j_gene: TRBJ1-6
d_gene: NA

CDR3aa: CASRPDHSSYNEQFF
CDR3nt: TGTGCCAGCAGACCGGACCATAGCTCCTACAATGAGCAGTTCTTC
abundance: NA
v_gene: TRBV4-2
j_gene: TRBJ2-1
d_gene: NA

CDR3aa: CASSTRRGPQDTQYF
CDR3nt: TGTGCCAGCAGCACACGACGCGGGCCCCAGGATACGCAGTATTTT
abundance: NA
v_gene: TRBV9
j_gene: TRBJ2-3
d_gene: NA

CDR3aa: CASSQTGQGAKSETQYF
CDR3nt: TGCGCCAGCAGCCAAACGGGACAGGGGGCGAAATCGGAGACCCAGTACTTC
abundance: NA
v_gene: TRBV5-1
j_gene: TRBJ2-5
d_gene: TRBD1

CDR3aa: CASTPGGRSSTDTQYF
CDR3nt: TGTGCCAGCACCCCAGGAGGGCGGTCTAGCACAGATACGCAGTATTTT
abundance: many
v_gene: TRBV9
j_gene: TRBJ2-3
d_gene: NA

CDR3aa: CATSTLPGLAGGGETQYF
CDR3nt: TGTGCCACCAGCACCCTCCCGGGACTAGCGGGAGGGGGGGAGACCCAGTACTTC
abundance: NA
v_gene: TRBV15
j_gene: TRBJ2-5
d_gene: TRBD2

CDR3aa: CASSGRTDSYEQYF
CDR3nt: TGTGCCAGTAGTGGGCGGACAGACTCCTACGAGCAGTACTTC
abundance: NA
v_gene: TRBV19
j_gene: TRBJ2-7
d_gene: NA

CDR3aa: CASSATMGSNYGYTF
CDR3nt: TGTGCCAGCAGCGCGACAATGGGGAGTAACTATGGCTACACCTTC
abundance: NA
v_gene: TRBV9
j_gene: TRBJ1-2
d_gene: NA

CDR3aa: CAWGGDSSYNEQFF
CDR3nt: TGTGCCTGGGGGGGGGATAGCTCCTACAATGAGCAGTTCTTC
abundance: NA
v_gene: TRBV30
j_gene: TRBJ2-1
d_gene: TRBD2

CDR3aa: CASSRTGETEAFF
CDR3nt: TGTGCCAGCTCTCGGACAGGGGAGACTGAAGCTTTCTTT
abundance: few
v_gene: TRBV18
j_gene: TRBJ1-1
d_gene: TRBD1

CDR3aa: CASRRAAILAGLISTDTQYF
CDR3nt: TGCGCCAGCAGACGGGCGGCCATACTAGCGGGGTTAATAAGCACAGATACGCAGTATTTT
abundance: NA
v_gene: TRBV4-1
j_gene: TRBJ2-3
d_gene: TRBD2